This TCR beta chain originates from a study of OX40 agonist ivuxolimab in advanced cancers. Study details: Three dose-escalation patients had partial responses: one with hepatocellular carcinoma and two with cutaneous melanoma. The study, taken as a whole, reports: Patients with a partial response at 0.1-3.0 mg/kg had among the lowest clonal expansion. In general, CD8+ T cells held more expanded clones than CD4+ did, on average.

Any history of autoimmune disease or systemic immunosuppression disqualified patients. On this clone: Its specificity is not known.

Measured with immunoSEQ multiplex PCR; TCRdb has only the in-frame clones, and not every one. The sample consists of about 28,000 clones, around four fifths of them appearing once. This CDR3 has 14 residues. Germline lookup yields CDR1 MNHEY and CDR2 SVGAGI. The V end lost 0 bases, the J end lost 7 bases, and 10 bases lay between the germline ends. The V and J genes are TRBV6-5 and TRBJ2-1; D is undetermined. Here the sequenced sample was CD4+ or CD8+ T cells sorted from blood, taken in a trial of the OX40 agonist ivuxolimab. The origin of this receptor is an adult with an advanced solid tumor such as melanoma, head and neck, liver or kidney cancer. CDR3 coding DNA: TGTGCCAGCAGTTACTCCCTTGGAAGGAATGAGCAGTTCTTC. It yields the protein CASSYSLGRNEQFF.